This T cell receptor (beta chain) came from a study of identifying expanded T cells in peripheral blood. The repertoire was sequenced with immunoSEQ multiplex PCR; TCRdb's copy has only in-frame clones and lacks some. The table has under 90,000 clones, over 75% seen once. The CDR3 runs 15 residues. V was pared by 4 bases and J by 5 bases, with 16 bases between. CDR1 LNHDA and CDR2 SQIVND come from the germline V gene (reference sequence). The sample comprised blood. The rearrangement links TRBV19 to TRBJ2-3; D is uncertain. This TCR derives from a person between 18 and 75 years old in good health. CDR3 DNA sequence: TGTGCCAGTAGTAGGTTCCGGACGATTGGAGATACGCAGTATTTT. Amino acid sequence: CASSRFRTIGDTQYF.